These 19 T cell receptor beta chains share one sample of origin, sequenced in a study of blood T cells in healthy people across ages. Sample-barcoded 5' priming and a J-beta primer mix drove a second PCR of roughly 7 to 11 cycles. TCRdb redid the calling of the 5' RACE reads with MiXCR, one entry per CDR3 protein. The data show approximately 1.5 million distinct CDR3 sequences, approximately 42% seen once. The sequenced sample was blood. The receptor set was obtained from a woman in her late teens or twenties in good health.

This clonotype was seen a handful of times. This sequence joins TRBV6-2 or TRBV6-3 and TRBJ2-1; 9 bases fit TRBD2. This CDR3 spans 13 amino acids. The germline V gene has CDR1 MNHEY and CDR2 SVGEGT. Trimming took 5 bases from V and 5 from J; bases not matched to a gene: 1. CDR3 amino acids: CASSGTSNNEQFF. DNA of the CDR3: TGTGCCAGCAGTGGGACTAGCAACAATGAGCAGTTCTTC.

The chain is built from TRBV7-6 and TRBJ1-2; tentatively, D is TRBD1 (5 bases). Germline lookup yields CDR1 SGHVS and CDR2 FNYEAQ. The CDR3 has 14 amino acids. V lost 1 base and J lost 8, with 14 bases in between. CDR3 DNA sequence: TGTGCCAGCAGCTTAGAGGCGCGGGGCTACGGCTACACCTTC. Encoded protein: CASSLEARGYGYTF.

This clonotype has a single count. This chain links TRBV20-1 with TRBJ2-7; D is uncertain. The CDR3 is 10 residues long. V was pared by 4 bases and J by 7 bases, with 8 bases between. Germline CDR1 and CDR2: DFQATT and SNEGSKA (reference sequence). CDR3 sequence: CSAINIEQYF. DNA of the CDR3: TGCAGTGCTATAAACATTGAGCAGTACTTC.

The rearrangement links TRBV4-2 to TRBJ1-5; D is ambiguous. With 0 bases removed from V and 0 bases from J, the gap between germline ends came to 6 bases. CDR3 size: 15 residues. The germline CDR1 and CDR2 sequences are LGHNA and YNFKEQ. This CDR3 reads CASSQDGYSNQPQHF. The CDR3 DNA is TGTGCCAGCAGCCAAGATGGTTATAGCAATCAGCCCCAGCATTTT.

The chain joins TRBV6-2 or TRBV6-3 to TRBJ2-7; D is undetermined. Germline V CDR1 and CDR2: MNHEY, SVGEGT. V gave up 2 bases and J gave up 8 bases, with 19 bases separating them. The CDR3 length is 15 residues. The CDR3 bases are TGTGCCAGCAGTTACGAGCGTGTAACCTCCCACAAGCAGTACTTC. This encodes CASSYERVTSHKQYF.

The chain uses TRBV6-2 or TRBV6-3 and TRBJ2-2, with D tentatively TRBD1 or TRBD2 (6 bases each). The V and J ends lost 2 bases and 5 bases respectively, with 9 bases between them. Germline assignment: CDR1 MNHEY and CDR2 SVGEGT. The CDR3 is 14 amino acids. The CDR3 DNA reads TGTGCCAGCAGTTACGGGGGGCTAACCGGGGAGCTGTTTTTT. This codes for CASSYGGLTGELFF.

V is TRBV2 and J is TRBJ2-5; tentatively, D is TRBD1 (6 bases). Trimming cost V 6 bases and J 4 bases, with 18 bases left between them. CDR1 is SNHLY, CDR2 FYNNEI, per germline. The CDR3 is 15 residues long. CDR3 region: CASRRDILTTETQYF. The CDR3 coding sequence is TGTGCCAGCAGGAGGGACATCCTTACTACAGAGACCCAGTACTTC.

The chain recombines TRBV30 with TRBJ1-4; TRBD1 might be the D (6 bases). Trimming shortened V by 3 bases and J by 6 bases, and 14 bases separated the two germline ends. Germline assignment: CDR1 GTSNPN and CDR2 SVGIG (reference sequence). This CDR3 is built from 14 residues. This CDR3 reads CAWSGYRGDEKLFF. The CDR3 DNA sequence: TGTGCCTGGAGCGGATATAGGGGGGATGAAAAACTGTTTTTT.

V gene TRBV6-5 combines with J gene TRBJ2-4; the D gene is possibly TRBD1 (6 bases). The better agreement between TRBJ2-5 and the DNA end casts doubt on the J call. This CDR3 has 13 residues. Germline values: CDR1 MNHEY, CDR2 SVGAGI. As DNA, the CDR3 is TGTGCCAGCAGCCAACCGACAGGAGAGACCCAGTACTTC. Translating gives CASSQPTGETQYF.

The rearrangement uses TRBV12-3 or TRBV12-4 and TRBJ1-2; D is unresolved. Trimming left V 5 bases short and J 0 bases short, with 22 bases between. CDR3 length equals 18 residues. CDR3 region: CASSPRQDGSTSNYGYTF. The CDR3 DNA follows: TGTGCCAGCAGTCCCCGGCAGGACGGGTCCACTTCTAACTATGGCTACACCTTC.

The CDR3 here is CASSLISGTGAFYEQYF. CDR3 nucleotides: TGCGCCAGCAGCCTCATATCCGGGACAGGGGCTTTCTACGAGCAGTACTTC. The rearrangement links TRBV4-1 to TRBJ2-7; 10 bases line up with TRBD1. V gave up 4 bases and J gave up 3 bases; unmatched junction bases: 12. This CDR3 has 17 amino acids. Germline CDR1 and CDR2: MGHRA and YSYEKL.

Note on this clonotype: The DNA is left out, because the CDR3 cannot be placed on it with certainty; the CDR3 is given as TCRdb lists it. This chain uses TRBV20-1 with TRBJ2-6; the table assigns TRBD1, which was not confirmed against the DNA. A total of 19 residues make up the CDR3, ends included. Germline V gene lookup returns CDR1 DFQATT and CDR2 SNEGSKA (reference sequence). CDR3 sequence: CSARGSVGQGSSGANVPTF.

A few counts support this clonotype. The rearrangement joins TRBV29-1 to TRBJ2-5, with D possibly matching TRBD2 (6 bases). From germline, CDR1 is SQVTM and CDR2 ANQGSEA. This CDR3 contains 15 residues. Deletions cut 7 bases from V and 2 bases from J, with 20 bases between. The CDR3 nucleotides are TGCAGCGGTAACGGAGGGGAGACTAGACAAGAGACCCAGTACTTC. Protein: CSGNGGETRQETQYF.

Comment on this clonotype: Since a much larger clone is just one base distant, this may be a read error. J is TRBJ1-4 and V is TRBV20-1; D remains unclear. Germline V gene data show CDR1 as DFQATT and CDR2 as SNEGSKA (reference sequence). The CDR3 totals 13 residues. V was trimmed by 4 bases and J by 4 bases, leaving 10 bases between them. The CDR3 DNA sequence: TGCAGTGCTACACGTAGGGTTAATGAAAAACTGTTTTTT. Amino acid sequence: CSATRRVNEKLFF.

This chain uses TRBV6-2 or TRBV6-3 with TRBJ1-1, with D unclear. The germline V and J ends were trimmed by 5 bases and 0 bases, with 7 bases remaining between them. Germline CDR1 MNHEY, CDR2 SVGEGT. This CDR3 has 13 residues. The CDR3 is CASSPFLNTEAFF. The CDR3 DNA is TGTGCCAGCAGTCCCTTCCTGAACACTGAAGCTTTCTTT.

In this sample, this clonotype turned up a few times. V is TRBV12-3 or TRBV12-4 and J is TRBJ2-3; tentative D call: TRBD2 (5 bases). Deletions cut 2 bases from V and 6 bases from J, with 12 bases between. This CDR3 has 14 residues. The CDR3 spells CASSLHLGSDTQYF. The CDR3, as DNA: TGTGCCAGCAGTTTACACTTAGGGAGCGATACGCAGTATTTT.

This chain links TRBV6-2 or TRBV6-3 with TRBJ1-4; 7 bases are shared with TRBD1. Germline-derived CDR1 and CDR2 are MNHEY and SVGEGT. The length of the CDR3 is 14 residues. V trimming: 2 bases; J trimming: 6 bases; junction bases outside the gene matches: 3. Here the CDR3 reads CASSYPQGYEKLFF. DNA for the CDR3: TGTGCCAGCAGTTACCCACAGGGGTATGAAAAACTGTTTTTT.

This clonotype was counted between two and nine times. The rearrangement links TRBV6-2 or TRBV6-3 to TRBJ2-1, with 7 bases aligning to TRBD1. The germline gives CDR1 MNHEY, CDR2 SVGEGT. This CDR3 region has 15 residues. With 5 bases clipped from V and 7 bases from J, the junction kept 11 bases outside the gene matches. The CDR3 DNA follows: TGTGCCAGCAGTCCAACGCGACAGGGTATGAATGAGCAGTTCTTC. It encodes CASSPTRQGMNEQFF.

V gene TRBV29-1 combines with J gene TRBJ1-5, with 7 bases aligning to TRBD1. Germline trimming cut 5 bases from V and 8 bases from J; bases unmatched to any gene: 6. Looked up from germline, CDR1 is SQVTM and CDR2 is ANQGSEA. The length of the CDR3 is 12 residues. CDR3 amino acids: CSVRQGLEPQHF. CDR3 coding DNA: TGCAGCGTTAGACAGGGACTCGAGCCCCAGCATTTT.